This TCR beta chain was identified in a study of blood T cell repertoires in COVID-19. For the study at large: Samples taken during acute and convalescent COVID-19 were collected in the United States, Italy and Spain. PBMCs, B-cell-depleted T cells, or T cells were the source of the cDNA or gDNA that made up the material.

Assay used: immunoSEQ multiplex PCR; TCRdb lists only in-frame clones, some missing. The repertoire holds about 29,000 clones, with approximately 90% as singletons. Germline V lookup: CDR1 SGHTA, CDR2 FQGTGA. V trimming: 2 bases; J trimming: 3 bases; junction bases outside the gene matches: 17. The CDR3 length is 19 residues. This sequence joins TRBV7-3 and TRBJ2-5, with 8 bases lining up with TRBD1. Sequenced material: peripheral blood. The origin of this receptor is a human donor in a cohort sampled during active COVID-19. CDR3 nucleotide sequence: TGTGCCAGCAGCTTATCCCCCCCCCGGACAGGGACTGCTGAAGAGACCCAGTACTTC. Translating gives CASSLSPPRTGTAEETQYF. Supplemented by reference TRBV7-3 and TRBJ2-5, the full variable domain reads GAGVSQTPSNKVTEKGKYVELRCDPISGHTALYWYRQSLGQGPEFLIYFQGTGAADDSGLPNDRFFAVRPEGSVSTLKIQRTERGDSAVYLCASSLSPPRTGTAEETQYFGPGTRLLVL.